Listed below are T cell receptor beta chains from one sample, sequenced in a study of T-cell memory formation after mild COVID-19. MiXCR was run by TCRdb on the 5' RACE reads, yielding one entry per CDR3 protein. This sample has hundreds of thousands of distinct CDR3 sequences; less than 25% occur once, and the top ten carry around 8.7%. The sample was PBMCs or a T cell subset sorted from them (not recorded which). Every receptor here comes from an adult woman who had mild COVID-19 (a few samples of this study predate the infection). Cell type and time point are not known. The CDR3 runs from the conserved cysteine through the conserved F or W. A D gene is named only where the DNA matches it firmly. A row's size may be missing; if present it is once, few, many or a size class.

V,size,J,D,CDR3,DNA
TRBV27,NA,TRBJ1-3,NA,CASSAQGSSGNTIYF,TGTGCCAGCAGCGCCCAGGGTAGCTCTGGAAACACCATATATTTT
TRBV6-1,NA,TRBJ1-2,TRBD1,CASRDRGLFGYTF,TGTGCCAGCAGGGACAGGGGGCTCTTTGGCTACACCTTC
TRBV7-8,NA,TRBJ2-7,TRBD1,CASSLAGQAYEQYF,TGTGCCAGCAGCTTAGCCGGACAGGCCTACGAGCAGTACTTC
TRBV7-8,NA,TRBJ2-5,TRBD2,CASSRGRVVQETQYF,TGTGCCAGCAGCCGAGGGAGGGTAGTGCAAGAGACCCAGTACTTC
TRBV20-1,NA,TRBJ2-1,TRBD2,CSARIGGGSYNEQFF,TGCAGTGCTAGAATCGGCGGGGGTTCCTACAATGAGCAGTTCTTC
TRBV7-2,NA,TRBJ1-1,NA,CASSLDLGSLINTEAFF,TGTGCCAGCAGCTTAGATCTGGGTAGCTTGATTAACACTGAAGCTTTCTTT
TRBV6-1,NA,TRBJ1-1,NA,CASSEAGTGSTEAFF,TGTGCCAGCAGTGAAGCGGGAACAGGGAGCACTGAAGCTTTCTTT
TRBV6-5,few,TRBJ1-5,NA,CASSRDLNQPQHF,TGTGCCAGCAGCCGGGACCTCAATCAGCCCCAGCATTTT
TRBV12-3/TRBV12-4,many,TRBJ2-5,TRBD2,CASSPGLVETQYF,TGTGCCAGCAGTCCGGGACTAGTGGAGACCCAGTACTTC
TRBV13,NA,TRBJ2-7,NA,CASSFSSGPGPPYEQYF,TGTGCCAGCAGCTTTTCCTCCGGGCCAGGGCCCCCCTACGAGCAGTACTTC
TRBV12-3/TRBV12-4,many,TRBJ1-2,NA,CASSANVNGVYGYTF,TGTGCCAGCAGTGCCAATGTGAACGGAGTCTATGGCTACACCTTC
TRBV12-3/TRBV12-4,few,TRBJ2-3,NA,CASSSLLADTQYF,TGTGCCAGCAGTTCGCTCCTAGCGGATACGCAGTATTTT
TRBV4-1,NA,TRBJ1-4,TRBD1,CASSQGGTGPNEKLFF,TGCGCCAGCAGCCAGGGCGGGACAGGGCCTAATGAAAAACTGTTTTTT
TRBV29-1,few,TRBJ1-1,NA,CSVRLGEGNTEAFF,TGCAGCGTCCGGTTAGGCGAGGGGAACACTGAAGCTTTCTTT
TRBV5-1,NA,TRBJ2-3,NA,CASSWLSGTDTQYF,TGCGCCAGCAGCTGGCTCTCAGGCACAGATACGCAGTATTTT
TRBV7-9,NA,TRBJ2-2,NA,CASSSTLPNTGELFF,TGTGCCAGCAGCTCCACCCTCCCGAACACCGGGGAGCTGTTTTTT
TRBV9,NA,TRBJ2-2,NA,CASSVGATGAGELFF,TGTGCCAGCAGCGTAGGGGCGACGGGGGCCGGGGAGCTGTTTTTT
TRBV7-2,few,TRBJ2-2,TRBD1,CASSRRQGNTGELFF,TGTGCCAGCAGCCGCCGACAGGGCAACACCGGGGAGCTGTTTTTT
TRBV12-3/TRBV12-4,few,TRBJ2-2,NA,CASSLGESVTGELFF,TGTGCCAGCAGTTTAGGGGAGTCAGTGACCGGGGAGCTGTTTTTT
TRBV13,NA,TRBJ1-1,NA,CASSFKVRPNTEAFF,TGTGCCAGCAGCTTCAAGGTAAGGCCGAACACTGAAGCTTTCTTT
TRBV12-3/TRBV12-4,NA,TRBJ2-3,TRBD1,CASGFEQGNTDTQYF,TGTGCCAGCGGTTTTGAACAGGGGAACACAGATACGCAGTATTTT
TRBV20-1,NA,TRBJ1-5,TRBD1,CSARPAGQYNQPQHF,TGCAGTGCTAGACCAGCGGGACAGTATAATCAGCCCCAGCATTTT